This T cell receptor (beta chain) originates from a study of blood T cells in healthy people across ages. PCR was performed a second time for about 7 to 11 cycles using a sample-barcoded 5' primer and a J-beta primer mix. Each cDNA molecule, via a template-switch adaptor with 12 random nucleotides, was tagged. Every sample gave at least 2.5 million paired-end reads containing CDR3. TCRdb independently ran MiXCR on the 5' RACE reads; one entry per CDR3 protein. The repertoire holds approximately 1.5 million distinct CDR3 sequences, with about 42% as singletons. As for this clonotype: Its specificity is not known.

The CDR3 spans 14 residues. The germline CDR1 and CDR2 sequences are MNHEY and SMNVEV (reference sequence). Findings of the study overall: Older individuals had lower TCR beta diversity per million T cells (the decline was roughly linear). Unknown CMV status may confound age-related changes in expanded clones.

The clonotype originates from a woman under 30 in good health. Sample: blood. The chain recombines TRBV27 with TRBJ2-5; D remains unclear. The J call is doubtful: the DNA matches TRBJ2-7 better. The DNA of the CDR3 is TGTGCCGCCTCGGCGTGGGCGAGCTCCTACGAGCAGTACTTC. It translates to CAASAWASSYEQYF.